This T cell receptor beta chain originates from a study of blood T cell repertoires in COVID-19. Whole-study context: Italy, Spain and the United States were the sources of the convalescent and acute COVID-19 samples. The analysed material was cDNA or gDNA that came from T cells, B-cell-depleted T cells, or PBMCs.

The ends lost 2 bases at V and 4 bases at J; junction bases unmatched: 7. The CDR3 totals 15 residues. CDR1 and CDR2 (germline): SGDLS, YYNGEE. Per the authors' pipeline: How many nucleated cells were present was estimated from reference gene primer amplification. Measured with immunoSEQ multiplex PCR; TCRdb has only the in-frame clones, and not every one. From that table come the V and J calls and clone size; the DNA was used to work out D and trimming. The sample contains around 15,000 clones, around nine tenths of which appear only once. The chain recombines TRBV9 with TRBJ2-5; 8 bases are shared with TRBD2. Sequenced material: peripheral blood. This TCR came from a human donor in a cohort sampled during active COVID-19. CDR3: CASSVGGDGVETQYF. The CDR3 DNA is TGTGCCAGCAGCGTCGGGGGGGATGGGGTAGAGACCCAGTACTTC.